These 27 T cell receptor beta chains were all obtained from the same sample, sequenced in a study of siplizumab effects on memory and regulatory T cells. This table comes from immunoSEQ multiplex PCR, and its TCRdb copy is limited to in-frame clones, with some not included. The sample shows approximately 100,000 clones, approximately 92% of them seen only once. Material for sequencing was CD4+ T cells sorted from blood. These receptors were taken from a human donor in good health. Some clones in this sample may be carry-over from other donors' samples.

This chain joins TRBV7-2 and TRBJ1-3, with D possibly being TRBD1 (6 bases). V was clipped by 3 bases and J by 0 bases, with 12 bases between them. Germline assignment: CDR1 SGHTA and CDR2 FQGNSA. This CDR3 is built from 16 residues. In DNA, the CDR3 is TGTGCCAGCAGCTTCCGGACAGTCGTCTCTGGAAACACCATATATTTT. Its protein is CASSFRTVVSGNTIYF.

CDR3 loop: CSVEGVNTEAFF. As DNA, the CDR3 is TGCAGCGTTGAAGGGGTAAACACTGAAGCTTTCTTT. J is TRBJ1-1 and V is TRBV29-1; no reliable D call. The CDR3 has 12 amino acids. With 1 base removed from V and 2 bases from J, the gap between germline ends came to 5 bases. Germline V gene data show CDR1 as SQVTM and CDR2 as ANQGSEA.

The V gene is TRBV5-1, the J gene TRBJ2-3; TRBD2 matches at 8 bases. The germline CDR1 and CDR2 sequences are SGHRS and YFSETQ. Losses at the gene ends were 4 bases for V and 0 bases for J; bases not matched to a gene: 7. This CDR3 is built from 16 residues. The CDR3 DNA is TGCGCCAGCAGCGATATACTAGCGGACAGCACAGATACGCAGTATTTT. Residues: CASSDILADSTDTQYF.

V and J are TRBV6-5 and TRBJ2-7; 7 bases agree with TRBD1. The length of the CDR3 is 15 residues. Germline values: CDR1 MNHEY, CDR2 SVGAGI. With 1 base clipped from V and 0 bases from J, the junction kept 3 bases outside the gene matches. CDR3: CASSYYGDSSYEQYF. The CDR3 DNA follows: TGTGCCAGCAGTTACTACGGGGACAGCTCCTACGAGCAGTACTTC.

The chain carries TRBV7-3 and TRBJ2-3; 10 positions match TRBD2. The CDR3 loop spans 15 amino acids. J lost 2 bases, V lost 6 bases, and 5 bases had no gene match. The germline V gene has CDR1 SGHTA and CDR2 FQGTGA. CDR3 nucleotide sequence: TGTGCCAGCAGGGGTAGCGGGAGGACCACAGATACGCAGTATTTT. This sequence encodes CASRGSGRTTDTQYF.

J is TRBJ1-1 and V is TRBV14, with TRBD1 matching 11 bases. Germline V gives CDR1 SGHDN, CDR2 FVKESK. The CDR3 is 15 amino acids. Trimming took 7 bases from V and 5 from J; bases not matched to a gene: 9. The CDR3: CASKPGQGVRTEAFF. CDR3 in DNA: TGTGCCAGCAAACCGGGACAGGGGGTTCGGACTGAAGCTTTCTTT.

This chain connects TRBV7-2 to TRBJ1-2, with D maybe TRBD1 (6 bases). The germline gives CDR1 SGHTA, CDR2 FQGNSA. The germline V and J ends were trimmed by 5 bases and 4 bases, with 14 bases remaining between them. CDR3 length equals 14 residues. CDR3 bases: TGTGCCAGCAGCCTTCGGACAGAAGGCTATGGCTACACCTTC. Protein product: CASSLRTEGYGYTF.

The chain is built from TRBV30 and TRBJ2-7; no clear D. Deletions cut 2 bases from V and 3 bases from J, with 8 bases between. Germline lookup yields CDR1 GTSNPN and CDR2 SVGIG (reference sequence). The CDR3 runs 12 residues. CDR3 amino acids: CAWSPGVYEQYF. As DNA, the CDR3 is TGTGCCTGGAGTCCCGGAGTCTACGAGCAGTACTTC.

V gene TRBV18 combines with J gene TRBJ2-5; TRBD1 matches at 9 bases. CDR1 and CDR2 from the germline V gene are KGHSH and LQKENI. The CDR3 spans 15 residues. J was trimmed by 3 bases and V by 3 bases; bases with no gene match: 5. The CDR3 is CASSPGQGREETQYF. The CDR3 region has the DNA TGTGCCAGCTCACCGGGACAGGGTAGAGAAGAGACCCAGTACTTC.

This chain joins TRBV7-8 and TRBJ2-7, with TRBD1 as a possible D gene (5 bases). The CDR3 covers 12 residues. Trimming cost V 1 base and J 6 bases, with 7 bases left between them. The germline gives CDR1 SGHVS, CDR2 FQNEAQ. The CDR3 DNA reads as TGTGCCAGCAGCTTAGGAAGGGGCGAGCAGTACTTC. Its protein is CASSLGRGEQYF.

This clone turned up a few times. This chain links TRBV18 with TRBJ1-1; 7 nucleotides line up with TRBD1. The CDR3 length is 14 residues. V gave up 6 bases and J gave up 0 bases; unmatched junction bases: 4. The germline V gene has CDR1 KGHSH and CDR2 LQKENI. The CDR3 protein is CASSRDSLNTEAFF. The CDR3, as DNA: TGTGCCAGCTCGCGGGACAGCCTGAACACTGAAGCTTTCTTT.

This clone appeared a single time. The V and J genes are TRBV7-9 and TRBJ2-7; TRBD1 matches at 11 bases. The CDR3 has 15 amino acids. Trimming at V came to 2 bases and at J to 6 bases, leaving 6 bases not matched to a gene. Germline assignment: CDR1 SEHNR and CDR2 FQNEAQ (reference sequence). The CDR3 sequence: CASSLRGQGVAEQYF. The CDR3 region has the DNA TGTGCCAGCAGCTTACGGGGACAGGGGGTTGCCGAGCAGTACTTC.

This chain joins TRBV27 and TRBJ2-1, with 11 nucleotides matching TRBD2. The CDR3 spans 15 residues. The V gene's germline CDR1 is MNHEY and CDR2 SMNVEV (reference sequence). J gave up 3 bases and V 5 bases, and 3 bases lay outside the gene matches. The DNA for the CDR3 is TGTGCCAGCAGTCCACTAGCGGGAGTCTACAATGAGCAGTTCTTC. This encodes CASSPLAGVYNEQFF.

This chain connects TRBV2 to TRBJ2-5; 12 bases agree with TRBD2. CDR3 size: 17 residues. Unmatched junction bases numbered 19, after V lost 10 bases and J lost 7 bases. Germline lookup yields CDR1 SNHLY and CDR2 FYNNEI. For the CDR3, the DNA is TGTGCCACACGACTGGCTAGCGGGAGGGAGCCTGTAGGGACCCAGTACTTC. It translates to CATRLASGREPVGTQYF.

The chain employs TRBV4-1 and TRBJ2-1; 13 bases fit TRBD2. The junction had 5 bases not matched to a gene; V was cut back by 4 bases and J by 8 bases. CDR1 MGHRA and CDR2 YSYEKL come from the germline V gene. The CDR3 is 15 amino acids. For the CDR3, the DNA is TGCGCCAGCAGCCTACTAGCGGGAGGGAAAGATGAGCAGTTCTTC. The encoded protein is CASSLLAGGKDEQFF.

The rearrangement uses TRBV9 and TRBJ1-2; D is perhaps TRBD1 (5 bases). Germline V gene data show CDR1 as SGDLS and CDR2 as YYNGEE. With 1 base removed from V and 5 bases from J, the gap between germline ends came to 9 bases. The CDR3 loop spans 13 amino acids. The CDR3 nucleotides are TGTGCCAGCAGCGTACCGGGGCGGTATGGCTACACCTTC. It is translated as CASSVPGRYGYTF. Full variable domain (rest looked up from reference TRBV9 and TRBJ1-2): DSGVTQTPKHLITATGQRVTLRCSPRSGDLSVYWYQQSLDQGLQFLIQYYNGEERAKGNILERFSAQQFPDLHSELNLSSLELGDSALYFCASSVPGRYGYTFGSGTRLTVV.

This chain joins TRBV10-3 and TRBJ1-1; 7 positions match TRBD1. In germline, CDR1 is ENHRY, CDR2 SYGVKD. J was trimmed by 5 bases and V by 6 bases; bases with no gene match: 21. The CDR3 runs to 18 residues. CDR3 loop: CAIRRVGNRGLLRTEAFF. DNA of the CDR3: TGTGCCATCAGAAGGGTTGGGAACAGGGGTCTCCTTCGGACTGAAGCTTTCTTT.

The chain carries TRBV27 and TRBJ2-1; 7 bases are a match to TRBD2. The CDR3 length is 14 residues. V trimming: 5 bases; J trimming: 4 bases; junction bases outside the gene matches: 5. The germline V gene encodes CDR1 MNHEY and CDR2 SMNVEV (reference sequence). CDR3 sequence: CASSGSSGYNEQFF. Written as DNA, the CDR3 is TGTGCCAGCAGTGGGTCTAGCGGTTACAATGAGCAGTTCTTC.

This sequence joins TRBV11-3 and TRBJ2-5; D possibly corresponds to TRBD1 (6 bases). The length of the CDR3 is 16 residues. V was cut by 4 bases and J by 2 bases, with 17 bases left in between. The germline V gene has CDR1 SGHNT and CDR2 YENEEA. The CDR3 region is CASSSRTASGQETQYF. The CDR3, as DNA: TGTGCCAGCAGCTCAAGGACAGCCTCGGGGCAAGAGACCCAGTACTTC.

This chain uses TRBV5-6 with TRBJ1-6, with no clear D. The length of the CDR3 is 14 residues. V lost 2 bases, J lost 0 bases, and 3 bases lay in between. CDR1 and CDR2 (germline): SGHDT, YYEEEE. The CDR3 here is CASSLSSYNSPLHF. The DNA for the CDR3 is TGTGCCAGCAGCTTAAGCTCCTATAATTCACCCCTCCACTTT.

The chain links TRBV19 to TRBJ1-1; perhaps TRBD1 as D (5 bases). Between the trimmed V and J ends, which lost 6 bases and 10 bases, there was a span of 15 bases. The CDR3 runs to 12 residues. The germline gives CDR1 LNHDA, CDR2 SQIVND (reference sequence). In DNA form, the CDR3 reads TGTGCCAGTAGCAGTCAGGGTCAGGGAGCTTTCTTT. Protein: CASSSQGQGAFF.

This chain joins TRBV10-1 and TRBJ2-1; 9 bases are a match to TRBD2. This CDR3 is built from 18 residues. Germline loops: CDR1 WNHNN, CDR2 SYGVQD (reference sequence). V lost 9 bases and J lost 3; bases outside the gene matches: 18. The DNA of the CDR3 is TGCGCCAGGTCTTACAGAACCTTAGCGGGGGACCACTACAATGAGCAGTTCTTC. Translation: CARSYRTLAGDHYNEQFF.

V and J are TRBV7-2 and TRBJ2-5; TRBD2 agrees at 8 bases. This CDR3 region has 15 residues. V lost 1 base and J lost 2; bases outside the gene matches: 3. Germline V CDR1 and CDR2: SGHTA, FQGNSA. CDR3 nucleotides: TGTGCCAGCAGCTTAGAGGGGACTAGGCAAGAGACCCAGTACTTC. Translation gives CASSLEGTRQETQYF. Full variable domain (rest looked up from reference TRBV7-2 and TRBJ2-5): GAGVSQSPSNKVTEKGKDVELRCDPISGHTALYWYRQSLGQGLEFLIYFQGNSAPDKSGLPSDRFSAERTGGSVSTLTIQRTQQEDSAVYLCASSLEGTRQETQYFGPGTRLLVL.

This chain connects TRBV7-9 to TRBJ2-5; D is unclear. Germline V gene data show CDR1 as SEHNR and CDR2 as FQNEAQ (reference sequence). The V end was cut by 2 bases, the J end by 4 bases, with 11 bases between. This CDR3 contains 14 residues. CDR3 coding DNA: TGTGCCAGCAGCTTATTATCGGGTGGAGAGACCCAGTACTTC. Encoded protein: CASSLLSGGETQYF.

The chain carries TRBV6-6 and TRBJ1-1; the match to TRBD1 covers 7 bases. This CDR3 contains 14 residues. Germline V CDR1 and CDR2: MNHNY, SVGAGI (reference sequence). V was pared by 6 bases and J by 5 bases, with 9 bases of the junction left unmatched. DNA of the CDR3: TGTGCCAGCAGCCGGGATTCAGGGGGGACTGAAGCTTTCTTT. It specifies CASSRDSGGTEAFF.

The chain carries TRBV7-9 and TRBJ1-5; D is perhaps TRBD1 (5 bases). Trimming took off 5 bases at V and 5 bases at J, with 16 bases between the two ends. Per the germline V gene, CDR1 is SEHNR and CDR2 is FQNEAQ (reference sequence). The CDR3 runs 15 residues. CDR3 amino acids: CASSHGTDSYQPQHF. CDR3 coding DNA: TGTGCCAGCAGCCACGGGACGGACTCTTATCAGCCCCAGCATTTT.

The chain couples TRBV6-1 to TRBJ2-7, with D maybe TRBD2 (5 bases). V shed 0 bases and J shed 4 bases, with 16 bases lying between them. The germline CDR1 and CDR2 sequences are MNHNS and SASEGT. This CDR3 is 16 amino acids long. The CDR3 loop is CASSEARAQRTYEQYF. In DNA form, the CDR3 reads TGTGCCAGCAGTGAAGCGCGGGCACAAAGAACATACGAGCAGTACTTC.